This TCR beta chain was sequenced in a study of control samples from healthy donors and cancer patients. Germline assignment: CDR1 KGHSH and CDR2 LQKENI. The CDR3 totals 19 residues. V shed 1 base and J shed 0 bases, with 16 bases lying between them. Assay: immunoSEQ multiplex PCR; the TCRdb copy retains only in-frame clones and omits some. The sample holds 90,000 to 130,000 clones, 85% to 90% seen once. The gene calls are TRBV18 and TRBJ1-6, with TRBD1 as a possible D gene (5 bases). The sequence was obtained from a woman aged 55-70 years with lung cancer. The specimen was PBMCs. Here the CDR3 DNA reads TGTGCCAGCTCACCACAGGGCCCGCAGGGCTTCTCCTATAATTCACCCCTCCACTTT. Translating gives CASSPQGPQGFSYNSPLHF.